This T cell receptor (beta chain) comes out of a study of CD8 T cells in ankylosing spondylitis. The germline gives CDR1 MNHNS, CDR2 SASEGT. Deletions cut 4 bases from V and 7 bases from J, with 5 bases between. The CDR3 covers 11 residues. One entry per CDR3 protein results from TCRdb running MiXCR on the 5' RACE reads. The sample has some 350,000 distinct CDR3 sequences; under 15% are singletons. This clonotype was seen only a few times. The source material was blood, either unsorted or a sorted T cell fraction (not recorded which). The chain couples TRBV6-1 to TRBJ2-1, with D unresolved. The sequence was obtained from a male donor with ankylosing spondylitis or in good health (not recorded which). The CDR3 nucleotides read TGTGCCAGCAGTGCCTTAAATGAGCAGTTCTTC. Its translation: CASSALNEQFF.